These T cell receptor beta chains were read from a single sample in a study of Tregs in tolerant kidney transplant recipients. Clones were sequenced by immunoSEQ multiplex PCR, and TCRdb holds only the in-frame ones, with some missing. The sample records roughly 250,000 clones, about 80% being singletons. Sequenced sample: CD4+ T cells from blood. The receptors were gathered from a human donor in good health. CDR3s include the opening cysteine and the closing phenylalanine or tryptophan. A D gene is named only where the DNA matches it firmly. Part of the rows lack a size; the others show once, few, many or a class for expanded clones.

j_call: TRBJ2-1
v_call: TRBV5-6
d_call: TRBD2
clone_size: NA
cdr3_nt: TGTGCCAGCAGCCGGGACTATAGCGTTGAGCAGTTCTTC
cdr3_aa: CASSRDYSVEQFF

j_call: TRBJ2-5
v_call: TRBV15
d_call: NA
clone_size: NA
cdr3_nt: TGTGCCACCAGCAGATCCGAGGGGTTTCAGGGAGAGACCCAGTACTTC
cdr3_aa: CATSRSEGFQGETQYF

j_call: TRBJ2-5
v_call: TRBV14
d_call: NA
clone_size: NA
cdr3_nt: TGTGCCAGCAGCCAAGACGTCAGAGGAGAGACCCAGTACTTC
cdr3_aa: CASSQDVRGETQYF

j_call: TRBJ2-1
v_call: TRBV30
d_call: NA
clone_size: NA
cdr3_nt: TGTGCCTGGAGTGTGCTGCGGTCCCGCCCGGGGGAGCAGTTCTTC
cdr3_aa: CAWSVLRSRPGEQFF

j_call: TRBJ1-1
v_call: TRBV5-4
d_call: NA
clone_size: NA
cdr3_nt: TGTGCCAGCAGCGCTTCCGGGACAAGGAACACTGAAGCTTTCTTT
cdr3_aa: CASSASGTRNTEAFF

j_call: TRBJ1-2
v_call: TRBV6-5
d_call: NA
clone_size: NA
cdr3_nt: TGTGCCAGCAGTTACTCGTGGGGGGACTATGGCTACACCTTC
cdr3_aa: CASSYSWGDYGYTF

j_call: TRBJ1-2
v_call: TRBV5-1
d_call: NA
clone_size: NA
cdr3_nt: TGCGCCAGCAGCTTGGACGGACAGCCCTATGGCTACACCTTC
cdr3_aa: CASSLDGQPYGYTF

j_call: TRBJ1-6
v_call: TRBV7-2
d_call: NA
clone_size: NA
cdr3_nt: TGTGCCAGCAGCTTATTTTGGACAATCGATAATTCACCCCTCCACTTT
cdr3_aa: CASSLFWTIDNSPLHF

j_call: TRBJ2-1
v_call: TRBV11-2
d_call: NA
clone_size: NA
cdr3_nt: TGTGCCAGCATCGGAGACAGAGAGCCTTACAATGAGCAGTTCTTC
cdr3_aa: CASIGDREPYNEQFF

j_call: TRBJ1-2
v_call: TRBV5-1
d_call: NA
clone_size: NA
cdr3_nt: TGCGCCAGCAGTGAGGTTGATTTTAACTATGGCTACACCTTC
cdr3_aa: CASSEVDFNYGYTF

j_call: TRBJ2-5
v_call: TRBV19
d_call: TRBD1
clone_size: NA
cdr3_nt: TGTGCCAGTAGTGGAGTTGGGACAGTGGAAGAGACCCAGTACTTC
cdr3_aa: CASSGVGTVEETQYF

j_call: TRBJ2-3
v_call: TRBV5-4
d_call: NA
clone_size: NA
cdr3_nt: TGTGCCAGCAGCGCCAGCACAGATACGCAGTATTTT
cdr3_aa: CASSASTDTQYF

j_call: TRBJ2-7
v_call: TRBV5-1
d_call: TRBD1
clone_size: NA
cdr3_nt: TGCGCCAGCAGCCCCGGACAGGGCCATTCCTACGAGCAGTACTTC
cdr3_aa: CASSPGQGHSYEQYF

j_call: TRBJ2-3
v_call: TRBV7-6
d_call: NA
clone_size: NA
cdr3_nt: TGTGCCAGCAGCCCTCGGCAGGCAGATACGCAGTATTTT
cdr3_aa: CASSPRQADTQYF

j_call: TRBJ2-7
v_call: TRBV6-1
d_call: NA
clone_size: NA
cdr3_nt: TGTGCCAGCAGTGACTACCGGGTCGAGCAGTACTTC
cdr3_aa: CASSDYRVEQYF

j_call: TRBJ2-5
v_call: TRBV15
d_call: NA
clone_size: few
cdr3_nt: TGTGCCACCAGCAGAGATCCTGTGGAAGAGACCCAGTACTTC
cdr3_aa: CATSRDPVEETQYF

j_call: TRBJ1-1
v_call: TRBV7-9
d_call: NA
clone_size: NA
cdr3_nt: TGTGCCAGCACCGGTAGGGGAGGGCGAACTGAAGCTTTCTTT
cdr3_aa: CASTGRGGRTEAFF

j_call: TRBJ1-2
v_call: TRBV5-4
d_call: NA
clone_size: NA
cdr3_nt: TGTGCCAGCAGCCAACAGGGTACGGACGGCTACACCTTC
cdr3_aa: CASSQQGTDGYTF

j_call: TRBJ2-1
v_call: TRBV10-3
d_call: TRBD2
clone_size: NA
cdr3_nt: TGTGCCATCAGTGCGGGACTAGCGGGATCTGGGGAGCAGTTCTTC
cdr3_aa: CAISAGLAGSGEQFF

j_call: TRBJ1-1
v_call: TRBV11-2
d_call: NA
clone_size: NA
cdr3_nt: TGTGCCAGCAGCACCCGGGTCAACACTGAAGCTTTCTTT
cdr3_aa: CASSTRVNTEAFF

j_call: TRBJ2-5
v_call: TRBV30
d_call: NA
clone_size: NA
cdr3_nt: TGTGCCTGGAGCTCCGACGGGACCCAGTACTTC
cdr3_aa: CAWSSDGTQYF

j_call: TRBJ2-4
v_call: TRBV2
d_call: NA
clone_size: NA
cdr3_nt: TGTGCCAGCAATCTCGGGCAGGCCAAAAACATTCAGTACTTC
cdr3_aa: CASNLGQAKNIQYF

j_call: TRBJ2-1
v_call: TRBV11-3
d_call: NA
clone_size: once
cdr3_nt: TGTGCCAGCAGCTTGAACAATGAGCAGTTCTTC
cdr3_aa: CASSLNNEQFF

j_call: TRBJ1-3
v_call: TRBV2
d_call: NA
clone_size: once
cdr3_nt: TGTGCCAGCATGGATGGGGGAGTGGGCTCTGGAAACACCATATATTTT
cdr3_aa: CASMDGGVGSGNTIYF

j_call: TRBJ2-7
v_call: TRBV6-5
d_call: TRBD2
clone_size: NA
cdr3_nt: TGTGCCAGCCAGAGGGAGCGGGAGGGGTACGAGCAGTACTTC
cdr3_aa: CASQREREGYEQYF

j_call: TRBJ2-7
v_call: TRBV7-9
d_call: NA
clone_size: NA
cdr3_nt: TGTGCCAGCAGCTTAGAAGCCAGGCCTCCTGAGCAGTACTTC
cdr3_aa: CASSLEARPPEQYF

j_call: TRBJ2-7
v_call: TRBV7-6
d_call: TRBD1
clone_size: NA
cdr3_nt: TGTGCCAGCAGCCCAAGACGGGACAGGCTTCTAACAGGCGGGTACGAGCAGTACTTC
cdr3_aa: CASSPRRDRLLTGGYEQYF

j_call: TRBJ2-3
v_call: TRBV11-2
d_call: TRBD1
clone_size: NA
cdr3_nt: TGTGCCAGCAGTCCCGGAAACAGGGGGACGCAGTATTTT
cdr3_aa: CASSPGNRGTQYF

j_call: TRBJ2-7
v_call: TRBV5-6
d_call: TRBD1
clone_size: NA
cdr3_nt: TGTGCCAGCAGCCGCGGGACAGGGGAACGCGAGCAGTACTTC
cdr3_aa: CASSRGTGEREQYF

j_call: TRBJ1-5
v_call: TRBV30
d_call: TRBD1
clone_size: NA
cdr3_nt: TGTGCCTGGAGTGTAAACAGGGGGCATCAGCCCCAGCATTTT
cdr3_aa: CAWSVNRGHQPQHF

j_call: TRBJ1-1
v_call: TRBV18
d_call: TRBD1
clone_size: NA
cdr3_nt: TGTGCCAGCTCACCCACAACAGGGGCAAGCACTGAAGCTTTCTTT
cdr3_aa: CASSPTTGASTEAFF

j_call: TRBJ2-5
v_call: TRBV19
d_call: TRBD2
clone_size: NA
cdr3_nt: TGTGCCAGTAGTACCCAAGCGGGAGGAGGAGAGACCCAGTACTTC
cdr3_aa: CASSTQAGGGETQYF

j_call: TRBJ1-4
v_call: TRBV18
d_call: NA
clone_size: NA
cdr3_nt: TGTGCCAGCTCACCACCGACGGATGGTTTCAAACTGTTTTTT
cdr3_aa: CASSPPTDGFKLFF

j_call: TRBJ1-1
v_call: TRBV5-1
d_call: NA
clone_size: few
cdr3_nt: TGCGCCAGCAGCTATGGGACGGTGAACACTGAAGCTTTCTTT
cdr3_aa: CASSYGTVNTEAFF

j_call: TRBJ2-2
v_call: TRBV23-1
d_call: NA
clone_size: NA
cdr3_nt: TGCGCCAGCAGTCCTGGGCTAGCGAACACCGGGGAGCTGTTTTTT
cdr3_aa: CASSPGLANTGELFF

j_call: TRBJ1-5
v_call: TRBV11-2
d_call: NA
clone_size: NA
cdr3_nt: TGTGCCAGCAGCTTAGGGGAACCGGGAAATGGGCCCCAGCATTTT
cdr3_aa: CASSLGEPGNGPQHF

j_call: TRBJ1-2
v_call: TRBV19
d_call: NA
clone_size: once
cdr3_nt: TGTGCCAGTAGTCCCGGGAGGGCCGACGGGGGCTACACCTTC
cdr3_aa: CASSPGRADGGYTF

j_call: TRBJ2-3
v_call: TRBV29-1
d_call: NA
clone_size: NA
cdr3_nt: TGCAGCGTTGAAAGCGGTTATTTAGGATATTTT
cdr3_aa: CSVESGYLGYF

j_call: TRBJ1-6
v_call: TRBV19
d_call: NA
clone_size: NA
cdr3_nt: TGTGCCAGTAGTCCCCGACAGGATAGACCCCTCCACTTT
cdr3_aa: CASSPRQDRPLHF

j_call: TRBJ2-5
v_call: TRBV5-4
d_call: TRBD2
clone_size: NA
cdr3_nt: TGTGCCAGCAGCTCTTGGACTAGCGGGGAGGAGACCCAGTACTTC
cdr3_aa: CASSSWTSGEETQYF

j_call: TRBJ2-2
v_call: TRBV6-1
d_call: TRBD2
clone_size: NA
cdr3_nt: TGTGCCAGCAGTGACCCCGGACTAGCAGCGAACACCGGGGAGCTGTTTTTT
cdr3_aa: CASSDPGLAANTGELFF

j_call: TRBJ2-1
v_call: TRBV19
d_call: TRBD2
clone_size: NA
cdr3_nt: TGTGCCAGTAGTATAGCGGGCGGGAGGGCCGATGAGCAGTTCTTC
cdr3_aa: CASSIAGGRADEQFF

j_call: TRBJ2-7
v_call: TRBV7-9
d_call: NA
clone_size: NA
cdr3_nt: TGTGCCTGCAGCGTCCCGGGTAACACTCCCACCCACGAGCAGTACTTC
cdr3_aa: CACSVPGNTPTHEQYF

j_call: TRBJ2-2
v_call: TRBV10-3
d_call: TRBD2
clone_size: NA
cdr3_nt: TGTGCCATCGGGGAAGAGCTAGCGGGTTTCGGGGAGCTGTTTTTT
cdr3_aa: CAIGEELAGFGELFF

j_call: TRBJ2-7
v_call: TRBV29-1
d_call: TRBD2
clone_size: few
cdr3_nt: TGCAGCGCTCTAGGAGGGAGACTAGCGGAAGCCTACGAGCAGTACTTC
cdr3_aa: CSALGGRLAEAYEQYF

j_call: TRBJ1-5
v_call: TRBV2
d_call: NA
clone_size: NA
cdr3_nt: TGTGCCAGCAAAGGGAGCTCTAATCAGCCCCAGCATTTT
cdr3_aa: CASKGSSNQPQHF

j_call: TRBJ1-4
v_call: TRBV6-5
d_call: NA
clone_size: once
cdr3_nt: TGTGCCAGCGGCGGGTGGACTAATGAAAAACTGTTTTTT
cdr3_aa: CASGGWTNEKLFF

j_call: TRBJ2-3
v_call: TRBV6-1
d_call: TRBD2
clone_size: once
cdr3_nt: TGTGCCAGCAGTGACACGCACCCACTAGCGGGAGGGTCAAATACGCAGTATTTT
cdr3_aa: CASSDTHPLAGGSNTQYF

j_call: TRBJ1-3
v_call: TRBV7-9
d_call: NA
clone_size: NA
cdr3_nt: TGTGCCAGCAGCCTAGGGGGGGCTCACCTTAGCTCTGGAAACACCATATATTTT
cdr3_aa: CASSLGGAHLSSGNTIYF